This T cell receptor (beta chain) is from a study of OX40 agonist ivuxolimab in advanced cancers. Study details: While on treatment, patients had intravenous ivuxolimab at 0.01 to 10 mg/kg every 2 weeks. Partial response was recorded in three patients: one hepatocellular carcinoma and two cutaneous melanoma cases.

Assay: immunoSEQ multiplex PCR; the TCRdb copy retains only in-frame clones and omits some. The top ten hold roughly 20% of the sample, which has more than 11,000 clones, around 82% seen once. The clonotype was recovered from an adult with an advanced solid tumor such as melanoma, head and neck, liver or kidney cancer. Sequenced material: CD4+ or CD8+ T cells sorted from blood, taken in a trial of the OX40 agonist ivuxolimab.

This CDR3 reads CASTGTGHSPLHF. The CDR3 DNA reads TGTGCCAGCACCGGGACAGGGCATTCACCCCTCCACTTT. The chain recombines TRBV27 with TRBJ1-6; TRBD1 matches at 9 bases. V shed 7 bases, J shed 8 bases, and the junction held 3 bases outside the gene matches. CDR1 is MNHEY and CDR2 is SMNVEV in the germline V gene (reference sequence). The CDR3 runs 13 residues.